Each of the 25 T cell receptor beta chains below was sequenced from the same sample in a study of T-cell reconstitution after alpha-beta-depleted transplantation in children. Unique molecular identifiers were incorporated during preparation of the TCRbeta library. A single record per CDR3 protein comes from TCRdb applying MiXCR to the PCR reads. The sample shows more than 400,000 distinct CDR3 sequences, roughly 43% of them seen only once. The sequences come from PBMCs, collected before TCRalphabeta/CD19-depleted stem cell transplant. These receptors were collected from a girl aged 2-15 years with aplastic anemia, due to receive a stem cell transplant.

This clonotype has more than one count but fewer than ten. V usage is TRBV5-5 and J usage is TRBJ2-3; D uncertain. This CDR3 comprises 12 residues. Germline V gives CDR1 SGHKS, CDR2 YYEKEE (reference sequence). Trimming left V 6 bases short and J 4 bases short, with 9 bases between. The CDR3 sequence: CASTLPADTQYF. As DNA, the CDR3 is TGTGCCAGCACCCTACCCGCAGATACGCAGTATTTT.

Regarding this clonotype: A junction end diverges from the germline sequence, so it may reflect a read error. The chain employs TRBV11-1 and TRBJ2-5; tentatively, D is TRBD1 or TRBD2 (5 bases each). The germline CDR1 and CDR2 sequences are SGHAT and FQDESV (reference sequence). The CDR3 runs 12 residues. The CDR3 loop is CASSFSRETLYF. CDR3 coding DNA: TGTGCCAGCAGCTTCTCCAGGGAGACCCTGTACTTC.

The table lists this clonotype with a few counts. The rearrangement joins TRBV7-2 to TRBJ2-1, with a tentative D call TRBD1 (6 bases). The V and J ends lost 1 base and 7 bases respectively, with 14 bases between them. The CDR3 has 15 residues. Germline V gene data show CDR1 as SGHTA and CDR2 as FQGNSA. The CDR3 is CASSLGSQRGNEQFF. For the CDR3, the DNA is TGTGCCAGCAGCTTAGGGTCACAAAGGGGGAATGAGCAGTTCTTC.

V is TRBV15 and J is TRBJ2-7, with D maybe TRBD2 (5 bases). This CDR3 contains 15 residues. V lost 3 bases and J 4 bases, leaving 16 bases between the germline ends. Germline loops: CDR1 LNHNV, CDR2 YYDKDF (reference sequence). This CDR3 is CATSSPGLTSYEQYF. CDR3 DNA sequence: TGTGCCACCAGCAGCCCCGGACTGACCTCGTACGAGCAGTACTTC.

This rearrangement joins TRBV28 to TRBJ1-1; 7 positions agree with TRBD1. Trimming at V came to 9 bases and at J to 10 bases, leaving 8 bases not matched to a gene. The CDR3 has 11 residues. Germline-derived CDR1 and CDR2 are MDHEN and SYDVKM. CDR3 sequence: CASTTGLVAFF. In nucleotides, the CDR3 is TGTGCCAGTACGACAGGGCTGGTAGCTTTCTTT.

V usage is TRBV6-5 and J usage is TRBJ2-5; D not certain. The CDR3 consists of 18 residues. Germline lookup yields CDR1 MNHEY and CDR2 SVGAGI. Deletions cut 0 bases from V and 5 bases from J, with 22 bases between. The CDR3 DNA follows: TGTGCCAGCAGTTACTCCACAACCCGGAAGGCTTCGCGGGAGACCCAGTACTTC. Translated: CASSYSTTRKASRETQYF.

This clonotype was picked up a small number of times. The CDR3 DNA reads as TGTGCCAGCAGCTTGGAGCTGAGCCACGCTTCGGAGACCCAGTACTTC. This sequence encodes CASSLELSHASETQYF. The genes are TRBV5-6 and TRBJ2-5, with D hard to call. The V gene's germline CDR1 is SGHDT and CDR2 YYEEEE. The CDR3 has 16 residues. V gave up 0 bases and J gave up 5 bases, with 17 bases separating them.

The rearrangement uses TRBV5-1 and TRBJ2-1, with TRBD1 identical over 7 bases. The germline V gene encodes CDR1 SGHRS and CDR2 YFSETQ. This CDR3 comprises 17 residues. V lost 5 bases and J lost 0; bases outside the gene matches: 11. DNA for the CDR3: TGCGCCAGCAGTGAAACGGACAGGCACCCCTCCTACAATGAGCAGTTCTTC. It is translated as CASSETDRHPSYNEQFF.

This clonotype was counted between two and nine times. The chain combines TRBV12-3 or TRBV12-4 with TRBJ2-7; D is perhaps TRBD1 (6 bases). The CDR3 is 14 residues long. V was cut by 6 bases and J by 2 bases, with 14 bases left in between. The CDR3 nucleotides are TGTGCCAGCAGCCTGGGACAAATGACCTACGAGCAGTACTTC. It translates to CASSLGQMTYEQYF.

The table lists this clonotype with many counts. The gene calls are TRBV20-1 and TRBJ2-5, with 12 bases aligning to TRBD2. Unmatched junction bases numbered 13, after V lost 7 bases and J lost 7 bases. Germline V gene lookup returns CDR1 DFQATT and CDR2 SNEGSKA (reference sequence). The length of the CDR3 is 15 residues. This chain's CDR3 is CSVPGLAGLRGTQYF. The CDR3 DNA reads TGCAGTGTTCCGGGACTAGCGGGCCTGAGGGGGACCCAGTACTTC.

This chain uses TRBV29-1 with TRBJ2-1; TRBD1 might be the D (5 bases). The CDR3 has 15 amino acids. Germline CDR1 reads SQVTM; CDR2 reads ANQGSEA. The V gene lost 2 bases and the J gene lost 3 bases, with 14 bases spanning the gap. For the CDR3, the DNA is TGCAGCGTTGAACTGGGGCGACAGCTCTACAATGAGCAGTTCTTC. It encodes CSVELGRQLYNEQFF.

The chain has TRBV20-1 and TRBJ2-7, with D maybe TRBD1 (6 bases). The CDR3 has 12 residues. Trimming took 6 bases from V and 2 from J, leaving 11 bases between them. Germline V gene data show CDR1 as DFQATT and CDR2 as SNEGSKA (reference sequence). The CDR3 DNA reads as TGCAGTGCCGAATGGACAGCCTACGAGCAGTACTTC. It yields the protein CSAEWTAYEQYF.

This clonotype was picked up many times. The rearrangement links TRBV27 to TRBJ1-2; maybe TRBD1 (6 bases). V was shortened by 5 bases and J by 6 bases, with 7 bases between the two germline ends. CDR1 MNHEY and CDR2 SMNVEV come from the germline V gene (reference sequence). The CDR3 length is 11 residues. CDR3 coding DNA: TGTGCCAGCAGTAGGGGGGATGGCTACACCTTC. Translation: CASSRGDGYTF.

The V and J genes are TRBV29-1 and TRBJ2-7; D is perhaps TRBD2 (6 bases). V shed 4 bases and J shed 3 bases, with 31 bases lying between them. This CDR3 region has 19 residues. CDR1 and CDR2 (germline): SQVTM, ANQGSEA. In DNA, the CDR3 is TGCAGCGTTGTTCGGCTGTCGGGGTCTTCAGCGGGCCTTAACTACGAGCAGTACTTC. It yields the protein CSVVRLSGSSAGLNYEQYF.

Only one count was recorded for this clonotype. The V gene is TRBV20-1, the J gene TRBJ2-2; 9 bases fit TRBD2. The CDR3 length is 14 residues. CDR1 and CDR2 (germline): DFQATT, SNEGSKA (reference sequence). V lost 3 bases to trimming and J lost 6 bases; unmatched junction nucleotides: 5. CDR3 coding DNA: TGCAGTGCTAGTACCGCTAGCGGGGCCGGGGAGCTGTTTTTT. It yields the protein CSASTASGAGELFF.

This sequence joins TRBV19 and TRBJ2-7; maybe TRBD1 (6 bases). CDR1 is LNHDA and CDR2 is SQIVND in the germline V gene (reference sequence). Trimming left V 7 bases short and J 2 bases short, with 12 bases between. This CDR3 has 13 amino acids. The CDR3 DNA sequence: TGTGCCAGTACCTCCGGGACAACCTACGAGCAGTACTTC. As protein: CASTSGTTYEQYF.

Many counts were recorded for this clonotype. This sequence joins TRBV20-1 and TRBJ1-3; D remains unclear. Trimming removed 5 bases at V and 4 bases at J, with 12 bases between. Germline V gene data show CDR1 as DFQATT and CDR2 as SNEGSKA (reference sequence). The CDR3 covers 13 residues. CDR3 amino acids: CSALQPQGNTIYF. The CDR3 region has the DNA TGCAGTGCTTTACAGCCGCAGGGAAACACCATATATTTT.

This chain joins TRBV20-1 and TRBJ2-3; D gene unclear. The ends were cut back, 5 bases at V and 3 bases at J, with 12 bases in the middle. This CDR3 is 13 amino acids long. Germline CDR1 DFQATT, CDR2 SNEGSKA (reference sequence). The CDR3 nucleotides are TGCAGTGCTCAAAGGGTGCGGACAGATACGCAGTATTTT. It translates to CSAQRVRTDTQYF.

This rearrangement joins TRBV20-1 to TRBJ2-6; a possible D gene is TRBD1 (5 bases). Trimming left V 1 base short and J 1 base short, with 17 bases between. CDR1 DFQATT and CDR2 SNEGSKA come from the germline V gene (reference sequence). The CDR3 runs 18 residues. This CDR3 reads CSARGGHPKSSGANVLTF. The CDR3 DNA follows: TGCAGTGCTAGAGGAGGACATCCAAAAAGTTCTGGGGCCAACGTCCTGACTTTC.

The V and J genes are TRBV20-1 and TRBJ1-2, with TRBD1 identical over 8 bases. Trimming at V came to 5 bases and at J to 4 bases, leaving 12 bases not matched to a gene. This CDR3 spans 15 amino acids. The germline gives CDR1 DFQATT, CDR2 SNEGSKA (reference sequence). CDR3 coding DNA: TGCAGTGCTGGGGGGGGGCGGACAGGGTCCTATGGCTACACCTTC. Protein sequence: CSAGGGRTGSYGYTF.

With regard to this clonotype: With a much larger clone just one base away, this may be a read error. The chain has TRBV19 and TRBJ2-1; possibly TRBD1 for D (5 bases). Trimming left V 3 bases short and J 8 bases short, with 11 bases between. Germline CDR1 LNHDA, CDR2 SQIVND (reference sequence). The CDR3 has 13 residues. The CDR3: CASSICRVDEQFF. The CDR3 DNA is TGTGCCAGTAGTATTTGCAGGGTGGATGAGCAGTTCTTC.

V usage is TRBV5-4 and J usage is TRBJ1-1; D might be TRBD1 (5 bases). This CDR3 has 15 residues. The ends were cut back, 7 bases at V and 1 base at J, with 17 bases in the middle. Germline V gives CDR1 SGHNT, CDR2 YYREEE (reference sequence). The CDR3 is CASAIGGARNTEAFF. The CDR3 coding sequence is TGTGCCAGCGCCATTGGCGGGGCTCGGAACACTGAAGCTTTCTTT. Filled out from reference TRBV5-4 and TRBJ1-1, the complete variable domain reads ETGVTQSPTHLIKTRGQQVTLRCSSQSGHNTVSWYQQALGQGPQFIFQYYREEENGRGNFPPRFSGLQFPNYSSELNVNALELDDSALYLCASAIGGARNTEAFFGQGTRLTVV.

The sample holds one count of this clonotype. This rearrangement joins TRBV6-1 to TRBJ2-3, with 10 bases fitting TRBD2. CDR3 length: 14 amino acids. CDR1 is MNHNS and CDR2 is SASEGT in the germline V gene. V shed 6 bases and J 4 bases; nucleotides not matched to a gene: 4. The CDR3 nucleotides are TGTGCCAGCAGCACTAGCGGGGTTTCAGATACGCAGTATTTT. This codes for CASSTSGVSDTQYF.

This clonotype was counted at least ten times. This rearrangement joins TRBV4-1 to TRBJ1-2; TRBD1 is a possible D gene (6 bases). The CDR3 spans 15 residues. CDR1 and CDR2 (germline): MGHRA, YSYEKL. Trimming pared 0 bases from V and 6 bases from J, leaving 14 bases between. For the CDR3, the DNA is TGCGCCAGCAGCCAAGATTTGGGGGGGCGCGATGGCTACACCTTC. It translates to CASSQDLGGRDGYTF.

The gene calls are TRBV10-3 and TRBJ2-1; 9 nucleotides line up with TRBD1. The germline V gene has CDR1 ENHRY and CDR2 SYGVKD. The CDR3 is 15 amino acids. V was pared by 6 bases and J by 5 bases, with 8 bases of the junction left unmatched. As DNA, the CDR3 is TGTGCCATCAGAAAACAGGGGGCGGATCACAATGAGCAGTTCTTC. Translating gives CAIRKQGADHNEQFF.